A selection of T cell receptor beta chains follows, all from one sample in a study of blood T cell repertoires in COVID-19. Produced via immunoSEQ multiplex PCR; TCRdb's table is partial and in-frame only. The table lists about 43,000 clones, approximately 87% of them singletons. Sample: peripheral blood. The receptors shown here come from a man in his forties or fifties with COVID-19, enrolled during active disease. CDR3s include the opening cysteine and the closing phenylalanine or tryptophan. D genes are given only for firm matches. Not every row has a clone size; where given, it reads once, few, many or a size class.

-,-,TRBV2,TRBJ1-1,TGTGCCAGCAGCGAACGCGGGTTCACTGAAGCTTTCTTT,CASSERGFTEAFF
-,-,TRBV30,TRBJ2-6,TGTGCCTGGAGACTGAGTGGGGCCAACGTCCTGACTTTC,CAWRLSGANVLTF
-,-,TRBV3-1/TRBV3-2,TRBJ1-2,TGTGCCAGCAGCCAAGCCGGGGGTGATGGCTACACCTTC,CASSQAGGDGYTF
-,-,TRBV19,TRBJ1-5,TGTGCCAGTAGGGGGCAGGGCCTTCAGCCCCAGCATTTT,CASRGQGLQPQHF
-,-,TRBV10-2,TRBJ2-7,TGCGCCAGTCGACAGAGCTCCTACGAGCAGTACTTC,CASRQSSYEQYF
-,-,TRBV9,TRBJ1-6,TGTGCCAGCAGCGTAGGATCGGAGAATTCACCCCTCCACTTT,CASSVGSENSPLHF
-,-,TRBV6-5,TRBJ1-2,TGTGCCAGCAGCGGACAAAAAGCGGGAGACTATGGCTACACCTTC,CASSGQKAGDYGYTF
-,TRBD1,TRBV5-1,TRBJ1-3,TGCGCCAGCAGTAGGACAGGGGGGTCTGGAAACACCATATATTTT,CASSRTGGSGNTIYF
-,-,TRBV4-1,TRBJ2-1,TGCGCCAGCAGCCAAGAGTTAGGGCCCCAAGTGAGGGTCTTC,CASSQELGPQVRVF
-,-,TRBV6-2/TRBV6-3,TRBJ2-1,TGTGCCAGCACCCCGGCAGGATGGGGGGTGTACAATGAGCAGTTCTTC,CASTPAGWGVYNEQFF
few,TRBD1,TRBV30,TRBJ1-6,TGTGCCTGGAGTAGCAGGGGGGAATCACCCCTCCACTTT,CAWSSRGESPLHF
few,TRBD2,TRBV5-1,TRBJ2-7,TGCGCCAGCAGGATTGACCTAGCGGGGCCCTACGAGCAGTACTTC,CASRIDLAGPYEQYF
-,TRBD2,TRBV5-4,TRBJ2-7,TGTGCCAGCAGCGGCAGGACTAGGAGGAAAACCTACGAGCAGTACTTC,CASSGRTRRKTYEQYF
once,-,TRBV28,TRBJ1-5,TGTGCCAGCACCCGATCCCCCAGGTCCCCCGGCAATCAGCCCCAGCATTTT,CASTRSPRSPGNQPQHF
-,-,TRBV5-1,TRBJ2-6,TGCGCCAGCAGCCCCTTTTCTGGGGCCAACGTCCTGACTTTC,CASSPFSGANVLTF
-,TRBD1,TRBV10-3,TRBJ2-7,TGTGCCATCAGGGATACACAGGGGGCGTACGAGCAGTACTTC,CAIRDTQGAYEQYF
-,-,TRBV5-1,TRBJ2-5,TGCGCCAGCAGCACCCGGGACTCCATAGAAGAGACCCAGTACTTC,CASSTRDSIEETQYF
-,-,TRBV5-1,TRBJ2-7,TGCGCCAGCAGCTTGGTCCCGGGTGAGGGCTACGAGCAGTACTTC,CASSLVPGEGYEQYF
-,-,TRBV11-2,TRBJ1-1,TGTGCCAGCACCGTTACAGGGAGTAACACTGAAGCTTTCTTT,CASTVTGSNTEAFF
-,-,TRBV6-5,TRBJ2-3,TGTGCCAGCAGAATAGAATCCACAGATACGCAGTATTTT,CASRIESTDTQYF
-,-,TRBV4-2,TRBJ2-5,TGTGCCAGCAGCCAAGTCCCGAGCCTCCAAGAGACCCAGTACTTC,CASSQVPSLQETQYF
-,-,TRBV7-9,TRBJ2-3,TGTGCCAGCGAACTGGTTGGCACAGATACGCAGTATTTT,CASELVGTDTQYF
-,TRBD1,TRBV19,TRBJ1-4,TGTGCTCTCGATAGACAGGGGACCCCCCGCAGTGAAAAACTGTTTTTT,CALDRQGTPRSEKLFF
-,-,TRBV20-1,TRBJ1-1,TGCAGTGCTAGGCGGAACACTGAAGCTTTCTTT,CSARRNTEAFF
once,TRBD1,TRBV10-3,TRBJ1-1,TGTGCCATCAGTGACCCCTACAGGGGGCGTGAAGCTTTCTTT,CAISDPYRGREAFF
-,-,TRBV5-1,TRBJ2-1,TGCGCCAGCAGCTTATCTAGCATCAATGAGCAGTTCTTC,CASSLSSINEQFF
-,TRBD1,TRBV18,TRBJ1-5,TGTGCCAGCTCTCCCGGGACAGGAACTAATCAGCCCCAGCATTTT,CASSPGTGTNQPQHF
-,-,TRBV19,TRBJ1-4,TGTGCCACCGAGAGTGCGGTCGGTGAAAAACTGTTTTTT,CATESAVGEKLFF
once,-,TRBV6-2/TRBV6-3,TRBJ2-7,TGTGCCAGCAGTTATCAGGTCGAGCAGTACTTC,CASSYQVEQYF
-,-,TRBV6-5,TRBJ1-5,TGTGCCAGCAGGGAGGTTGGTCAGCCCCAGCATTTT,CASREVGQPQHF
-,-,TRBV7-9,TRBJ2-7,TGTGCCAGCAGCTTAGGCAGCTACGAGCAGTACTTC,CASSLGSYEQYF
once,TRBD1,TRBV30,TRBJ2-2,TGTGCCTCGGGACAGGGTCCCGGGGAGCTGTTTTTT,CASGQGPGELFF
-,-,TRBV5-4,TRBJ2-1,TGTGCCAGCAGCTTCCCCGGGGTGGATGAGCAGTTCTTC,CASSFPGVDEQFF
-,-,TRBV21-1,TRBJ2-5,TGTGCCAGCAACGACCGACAGGGGGCAGAGGAGACCCAGTACTTC,CASNDRQGAEETQYF
-,-,TRBV19,TRBJ2-1,TGTGCCAGTAGTGCCGATGTGGGCAGCAATGAGCAGTTCTTC,CASSADVGSNEQFF
-,TRBD1,TRBV2,TRBJ1-4,TGTGCCAGCAACCGGGACAGGGTAAATGAAAAACTGTTTTTT,CASNRDRVNEKLFF
-,-,TRBV2,TRBJ2-2,TGTGCCAGCACGGAGCGGGTCCCCGGGGAGCTGTTTTTT,CASTERVPGELFF
-,-,TRBV5-1,TRBJ2-3,TGCGCCAGCAGCTTGGGGGAGCTAGATACGCAGTATTTT,CASSLGELDTQYF
-,TRBD1,TRBV7-8,TRBJ2-2,TGTGCCAGCAGCCGCACGTCCGAAACCGGGACAGGGGGTAAGGTTAAGACCGGGGAGCTGTTTTTT,CASSRTSETGTGGKVKTGELFF
-,-,TRBV5-1,TRBJ2-3,TGCGCCAGCAGCTTGCTCGGGTTTACAGATACGCAGTATTTT,CASSLLGFTDTQYF
-,-,TRBV6-6,TRBJ1-6,TGTGCCAGCAGTTACCCGGAGGATAATTCACCCCTCCACTTT,CASSYPEDNSPLHF
-,-,TRBV6-1,TRBJ2-5,TGTGCCAGCAGTGAAGACAGGCCCCTGGGGACCCAGTACTTC,CASSEDRPLGTQYF
-,TRBD1,TRBV5-8,TRBJ2-2,TGTGCCAGCACCCTATTTCCGGGACAGGGGAAGAACGGGGAGCTGTTTTTT,CASTLFPGQGKNGELFF
-,TRBD2,TRBV10-3,TRBJ2-7,TGTGCCATCAGGGGACTAGCGGGAGGGGAACTCTCCTACGAGCAGTACTTC,CAIRGLAGGELSYEQYF
-,-,TRBV6-1,TRBJ2-7,TGTGCCAGCAGTGAACCATACGAGCAGTACTTC,CASSEPYEQYF
-,TRBD2,TRBV24-1,TRBJ2-3,TGTGCCACCGAGAAGGGGGTTAGCGGGATTGGGAATACGCAGTATTTT,CATEKGVSGIGNTQYF
-,-,TRBV7-3,TRBJ2-3,TGTGCCAGCAGCGAGGGGGTAGTGGCAGATACGCAGTATTTT,CASSEGVVADTQYF
once,-,TRBV21-1,TRBJ1-6,TGTGCCAGCAGCCTCACAGGGGCGGGCAGGGGATCCTATAATTCACCCCTCCACTTT,CASSLTGAGRGSYNSPLHF
-,-,TRBV2,TRBJ2-7,TGTGCCACCAAGGGGCACAGGGGAGGCGAGCAGTACTTC,CATKGHRGGEQYF
-,TRBD2,TRBV12-3/TRBV12-4,TRBJ2-7,TGTGCCAGCAGGGAAGCGGGATACTACGAGCAGTACTTC,CASREAGYYEQYF
-,TRBD2,TRBV4-1,TRBJ2-5,TGCGCCAGCAGCCAGGAGGTCCCCACCGGGCTAGCGGTAATAGAGACCCAGTACTTC,CASSQEVPTGLAVIETQYF
-,-,TRBV18,TRBJ2-7,TGTGCCAGCTCCCGAGATCTCTACGAGCAGTACTTC,CASSRDLYEQYF
-,-,TRBV30,TRBJ1-4,TGTGCCTGGAGTGTAGGGGGGGTTGGTGAAAAACTGTTTTTT,CAWSVGGVGEKLFF
-,TRBD2,TRBV27,TRBJ2-3,TGTGCCAGCAGTTTGACTAGCGGGGGAGCAGATACGCAGTATTTT,CASSLTSGGADTQYF
-,-,TRBV28,TRBJ2-5,TGTGCCAGCAGCCCGGGGGTGGTGTCGACAAGAACCACACAAGAGACCCAGTACTTC,CASSPGVVSTRTTQETQYF